These 25 T cell receptor beta chains originate from one sample sequenced in a study of blood T cell repertoires in COVID-19. Assay: immunoSEQ multiplex PCR; the TCRdb copy retains only in-frame clones and omits some. The sample includes about 230,000 clones, around four fifths seen only once; the top ten take around a sixth. The sequencing sample was made of peripheral blood. The receptors derive from a woman of 80 years or more with active or convalescent COVID-19.

This chain links TRBV7-9 with TRBJ1-4; 8 bases map to TRBD1. CDR1 is SEHNR, CDR2 FQNEAQ, per germline (reference sequence). Germline trimming cut 5 bases from V and 0 bases from J; bases unmatched to any gene: 2. There are 15 residues in the CDR3. The CDR3 here is CASSTQGATNEKLFF. CDR3 bases: TGTGCCAGCAGCACACAGGGGGCAACTAATGAAAAACTGTTTTTT.

The rearrangement joins TRBV7-2 to TRBJ2-3; TRBD2 matches at 9 bases. This CDR3 is built from 16 residues. CDR1 and CDR2 from the germline V gene are SGHTA and FQGNSA. V dropped 6 bases and J dropped 0; count of bases not matched to a gene: 7. The CDR3 DNA is TGTGCCAGCAGGCGCCTAGCGGGAACTAGCACAGATACGCAGTATTTT. Protein sequence: CASRRLAGTSTDTQYF.

The chain has TRBV5-1 and TRBJ2-7, with D possibly matching TRBD1 (5 bases). The V gene's germline CDR1 is SGHRS and CDR2 YFSETQ. The CDR3 length is 14 residues. Trimming cost V 2 bases and J 6 bases, with 15 bases left between them. The DNA of the CDR3 is TGCGCCAGCAGCTTTTCCCCAGGGCAGGGCGAGCAGTACTTC. It specifies CASSFSPGQGEQYF. Combining the CDR3 with reference TRBV5-1 and TRBJ2-7 gives the whole variable domain KAGVTQTPRYLIKTRGQQVTLSCSPISGHRSVSWYQQTPGQGLQFLFEYFSETQRNKGNFPGRFSGRQFSNSRSEMNVSTLELGDSALYLCASSFSPGQGEQYFGPGTRLTVT.

V is TRBV18 and J is TRBJ2-3; TRBD2 agrees at 16 bases. The CDR3 consists of 19 residues. With 5 bases clipped from V and 6 bases from J, the junction kept 14 bases outside the gene matches. Germline V gives CDR1 KGHSH, CDR2 LQKENI. Here the CDR3 reads CASSKRTGTSGGASDTQYF. DNA for the CDR3: TGTGCCAGCTCAAAGCGCACCGGGACTAGCGGGGGGGCCTCGGATACGCAGTATTTT.

The chain carries TRBV18 and TRBJ1-2, with 8 bases identical to TRBD1. CDR3 length: 15 residues. V gave up 3 bases and J gave up 4 bases; unmatched junction bases: 7. Germline V gene data show CDR1 as KGHSH and CDR2 as LQKENI. The CDR3 DNA is TGTGCCAGCTCACCCTCGACAGGGGTGGCCTATGGCTACACCTTC. Translating it yields CASSPSTGVAYGYTF.

To note about this clone: At the DNA level, this CDR3 is encoded by other sequences in the same sample as well. The J gene is TRBJ2-7, the V gene TRBV6-5, with 8 bases identical to TRBD1. J lost 2 bases, V lost 2 bases, and 2 bases had no gene match. Germline CDR1 reads MNHEY; CDR2 reads SVGAGI. CDR3 length: 14 amino acids. CDR3 sequence: CASSYGTGAYEQYF. In DNA, the CDR3 is TGTGCCAGCAGTTACGGGACAGGAGCCTACGAGCAGTACTTC.

This chain connects TRBV19 to TRBJ2-7; TRBD2 might be the D (6 bases). Looked up from germline, CDR1 is LNHDA and CDR2 is SQIVND (reference sequence). CDR3 length: 15 residues. The V gene lost 4 bases and the J gene lost 2 bases, with 15 bases spanning the gap. The CDR3 DNA reads as TGTGCCAGTAGTAAACGGAGGGAGAACGCCTACGAGCAGTACTTC. This translates into CASSKRRENAYEQYF.

The V and J genes are TRBV5-4 and TRBJ1-1; TRBD1 matches at 9 bases. The CDR3 runs to 14 residues. V lost 4 bases, J lost 1 base, and 2 bases stayed unmatched. In germline, CDR1 is SGHNT, CDR2 YYREEE (reference sequence). CDR3 DNA sequence: TGTGCCAGCAGCCGGGACAGGGAGAACACTGAAGCTTTCTTT. It yields the protein CASSRDRENTEAFF.

This sequence joins TRBV2 and TRBJ2-7, with 10 bases lining up with TRBD2. CDR1 is SNHLY and CDR2 is FYNNEI in the germline V gene. The junction had 10 bases not matched to a gene; V was cut back by 7 bases and J by 4 bases. The CDR3 runs 15 residues. CDR3 sequence: CASTDPSGGIYEQYF. Written as DNA, the CDR3 is TGTGCCAGCACTGATCCTAGCGGGGGAATATACGAGCAGTACTTC.

This clone was seen just once. The chain combines TRBV2 with TRBJ2-1; no reliable D call. The CDR3 totals 13 residues. From germline, CDR1 is SNHLY and CDR2 FYNNEI. Trimming took off 1 base at V and 10 bases at J, with 11 bases between the two ends. CDR3 sequence reads: CASSEDNLTEQFF. The CDR3 DNA reads as TGTGCCAGCAGTGAAGATAACTTGACAGAGCAGTTCTTC.

Concerning this clone itself: The same CDR3 arises from other DNA sequences in this sample as well. The gene calls are TRBV7-9 and TRBJ2-7; D is undetermined. CDR3 length: 12 amino acids. CDR1 is SEHNR and CDR2 is FQNEAQ in the germline V gene (reference sequence). The V end lost 3 bases, the J end lost 2 bases, and 5 bases lay between the germline ends. DNA of the CDR3: TGTGCCAGCAGCTTTTCAGCCTACGAGCAGTACTTC. It codes for CASSFSAYEQYF.

The rearrangement joins TRBV6-2 or TRBV6-3 to TRBJ2-7, with 9 positions matching TRBD2. Germline CDR1 is MNHEY and CDR2 is SVGEGT. Trimming at V came to 2 bases and at J to 3 bases, leaving 17 bases not matched to a gene. CDR3 length: 19 amino acids. The CDR3 loop is CASSYPDGGIAGGFYEQYF. The CDR3 nucleotides are TGTGCCAGCAGTTACCCAGATGGTGGTATTGCGGGGGGGTTCTACGAGCAGTACTTC.

This chain joins TRBV10-3 and TRBJ2-3, with 8 nucleotides matching TRBD1. Germline-derived CDR1 and CDR2 are ENHRY and SYGVKD. V shed 10 bases, J shed 0 bases, and the junction held 12 bases outside the gene matches. The CDR3 runs to 16 residues. CDR3 DNA sequence: TGTGCCACCGCGGGGTGGACAGGGATAAGCACAGATACGCAGTATTTT. This sequence encodes CATAGWTGISTDTQYF.

V gene TRBV11-2 combines with J gene TRBJ2-3, with 11 bases matching TRBD2. Trimming removed 11 bases from V and 5 bases from J; junction bases left unmatched: 6. This CDR3 comprises 13 residues. The germline V gene encodes CDR1 SGHAT and CDR2 FQNNGV. The CDR3 bases are TGTGCCTCTAGCGGGGGGTTTGGAGATACGCAGTATTTT. This sequence encodes CASSGGFGDTQYF.

The V and J genes are TRBV5-1 and TRBJ2-3, with TRBD2 matching 12 bases. V gave up 5 bases and J gave up 6 bases; unmatched junction bases: 1. CDR1 is SGHRS and CDR2 is YFSETQ in the germline V gene. This CDR3 is built from 13 residues. The CDR3 DNA reads as TGCGCCAGCAGGACTAGCGGGAGCGATACGCAGTATTTT. The encoded protein is CASRTSGSDTQYF.

The rearrangement joins TRBV3-1 (or the pseudogene TRBV3-2) to TRBJ1-5; D is ambiguous. The CDR3 totals 16 residues. The germline gives CDR1 LGHDT, CDR2 YNNKEL (reference sequence). V was cut by 4 bases and J by 7 bases, with 20 bases left in between. CDR3 bases: TGTGCCAGCAGCCCCTCTCCGACATTCCCCTCACAGCCCCAGCATTTT. Its protein product is CASSPSPTFPSQPQHF.

The chain is built from TRBV7-3 and TRBJ1-5; D uncertain. CDR1 and CDR2 (germline): SGHTA, FQGTGA. V shed 3 bases and J shed 8 bases, with 17 bases lying between them. The CDR3 covers 15 residues. In DNA form, the CDR3 reads TGTGCCAGCAGCTTTTCAGGCGGGTCCTGGAAGCCCCAGCATTTT. Its translation: CASSFSGGSWKPQHF.

The chain joins TRBV19 to TRBJ1-6; weak D call: TRBD1 (6 bases). V was cut by 10 bases and J by 7 bases, with 17 bases left in between. Per the germline V gene, CDR1 is LNHDA and CDR2 is SQIVND (reference sequence). The CDR3 extends over 14 amino acids. The CDR3 loop is CATSLTGENSPLHF. CDR3 nucleotide sequence: TGTGCCACCTCCTTGACAGGAGAAAATTCACCCCTCCACTTT.

The J gene is TRBJ2-5, the V gene TRBV7-2; D remains ambiguous. CDR1 is SGHTA, CDR2 FQGNSA, per germline. The CDR3 is made up of 18 amino acids. Trimming pared 4 bases from V and 5 bases from J, leaving 26 bases between. The CDR3: CASSSRLYVGPTEETQYF. CDR3 bases: TGTGCCAGCAGCTCTCGGCTCTACGTGGGCCCAACAGAGGAGACCCAGTACTTC.

V and J are TRBV29-1 and TRBJ1-2; possible D gene TRBD1, 6 bases. The V gene's germline CDR1 is SQVTM and CDR2 ANQGSEA. The CDR3 spans 13 residues. The V end was cut by 4 bases, the J end by 2 bases, with 11 bases between. The CDR3 sequence is CSVVPQGNYGYTF. DNA for the CDR3: TGCAGCGTTGTGCCCCAGGGGAACTATGGCTACACCTTC.

The V call is TRBV11-2, the J call TRBJ1-4; TRBD1 aligns across 7 bases. Germline V gene data show CDR1 as SGHAT and CDR2 as FQNNGV. The CDR3 covers 15 residues. V trimming: 5 bases; J trimming: 6 bases; junction bases outside the gene matches: 9. The CDR3 DNA reads as TGTGCCAGCAGCCCCAATGGGGACAGTTATGAAAAACTGTTTTTT. Its protein is CASSPNGDSYEKLFF.

This sequence joins TRBV19 and TRBJ2-1; 7 bases match TRBD1. Germline CDR1 reads LNHDA; CDR2 reads SQIVND (reference sequence). V shed 6 bases and J 7 bases; nucleotides not matched to a gene: 12. The length of the CDR3 is 15 residues. Here the CDR3 DNA reads TGTGCCAGTAGGAAAGATGTGACAGGGTTGAATGAGCAGTTCTTC. Translating it yields CASRKDVTGLNEQFF.

The table lists this clone with a count of one. This rearrangement joins TRBV18 to TRBJ1-3; D unclear. Germline-derived CDR1 and CDR2 are KGHSH and LQKENI. V lost 0 bases, J lost 4 bases, and 13 bases lay in between. The CDR3 consists of 16 residues. CDR3 nucleotide sequence: TGTGCCAGCTCACCACCGTCCTCCTTGGGCGGAAACACCATATATTTT. Translating gives CASSPPSSLGGNTIYF.

The table lists this clone with a count of one. V usage is TRBV4-2 and J usage is TRBJ2-5, with 11 bases that match TRBD2. Per the germline V gene, CDR1 is LGHNA and CDR2 is YNFKEQ. The CDR3 totals 15 residues. The trim removed 4 bases at V and 5 bases at J, leaving 6 bases unmatched. This chain's CDR3 is CASSLLAGGPETQYF. Written as DNA, the CDR3 is TGTGCCAGCAGCCTTTTAGCGGGGGGGCCCGAGACCCAGTACTTC.

The CDR3 loop reads CASNPPRRAGNQPQHF. The CDR3 DNA sequence: TGTGCCAGCAATCCCCCGAGGAGGGCTGGCAATCAGCCCCAGCATTTT. The rearrangement joins TRBV6-6 to TRBJ1-5; D unresolved. Trimming took 7 bases from V and 2 from J, leaving 18 bases between them. CDR3 length: 16 residues. The germline CDR1 and CDR2 sequences are MNHNY and SVGAGI (reference sequence).